The T cell receptor beta chain under discussion was sequenced for a study of control samples from healthy donors and cancer patients. Assay: immunoSEQ multiplex PCR; the TCRdb copy retains only in-frame clones and omits some. The sample yields 150,000 to 200,000 clones, more than 90% seen once. The sample consisted of blood. This receptor was identified in a man between 25 and 39 years old in good health.

CDR3 nucleotides: TGTGCCAGCAGGCTGATAGGGGGTGAGGATCAGCCCCAGCATTTT. Translating it yields CASRLIGGEDQPQHF. V gene TRBV5-4 combines with J gene TRBJ1-5; possibly TRBD1 for D (6 bases). The CDR3 length is 15 residues. V gave up 5 bases and J gave up 5 bases, with 17 bases separating them. Germline values: CDR1 SGHNT, CDR2 YYREEE (reference sequence). The full variable domain, with the rest looked up from reference TRBV5-4 and TRBJ1-5, is ETGVTQSPTHLIKTRGQQVTLRCSSQSGHNTVSWYQQALGQGPQFIFQYYREEENGRGNFPPRFSGLQFPNYSSELNVNALELDDSALYLCASRLIGGEDQPQHFGDGTRLSIL.